This passage covers 18 T cell receptor beta chains from one sample sequenced in a study of shared clonotypes between healthy human individuals (dated by TCRdb to the early 2020s). For the CD8 naive samples, CD45RO-negative cells were positively selected for CCR7, yielding a CD45RA+CCR7+ population from which TemRA cells were excluded. The library relied on the immunoSEQ multiplex PCR assay. What TCRdb holds here is the immuneACCESS table cut down to in-frame rearrangements. Part of the clones is not present; checked against another copy, under half of the missing clones reflect an unresolved V gene, and the others are unexplained. The sample records hundreds of thousands of clones, around 96% of which are singletons. Clones ranked in the top ten supply approximately 0.2% of the sample. Sample: naive CD8+ T cells sorted from blood. Per the publication, the cell subset or site label means: CD45RA+CCR7+. These receptors were obtained from a man younger than 40 in good health.

The gene calls are TRBV6-1 and TRBJ2-2; D remains unclear. This CDR3 has 12 residues. Germline lookup yields CDR1 MNHNS and CDR2 SASEGT. Trimming took 5 bases from V and 7 from J, leaving 8 bases between them. The CDR3 region has the DNA TGTGCCAGCAGTACTCAAATCGGGGAGCTGTTTTTT. This codes for CASSTQIGELFF.

The chain uses TRBV7-9 and TRBJ2-5; a weak D match, TRBD2 (6 bases). Per the germline V gene, CDR1 is SEHNR and CDR2 is FQNEAQ (reference sequence). The CDR3 covers 17 residues. With 8 bases removed from V and 2 bases from J, the gap between germline ends came to 24 bases. The CDR3 DNA reads as TGTGCCAGCCAGTGGCCGGGGGTGGGGAAAGGACAAGAGACCCAGTACTTC. Its protein is CASQWPGVGKGQETQYF.

J is TRBJ2-1 and V is TRBV19; the D gene is possibly TRBD2 (6 bases). From germline, CDR1 is LNHDA and CDR2 SQIVND (reference sequence). The CDR3 totals 15 residues. Trimming stripped 2 bases from V and 5 bases from J, with 13 bases between. CDR3 in amino acids: CASSIIGRSHNEQFF. Here the CDR3 DNA reads TGTGCCAGTAGTATAATCGGGAGATCCCACAATGAGCAGTTCTTC.

V gene TRBV30 combines with J gene TRBJ2-7; 7 positions match TRBD1. V was pared by 2 bases and J by 6 bases, with 7 bases of the junction left unmatched. The CDR3 runs to 13 residues. Germline CDR1 GTSNPN, CDR2 SVGIG (reference sequence). CDR3 sequence: CAWSPGDSREQYF. The CDR3 nucleotides are TGTGCCTGGAGTCCCGGGGACAGCCGCGAGCAGTACTTC.

V and J are TRBV7-9 and TRBJ1-3; D is undetermined. V lost 3 bases and J lost 0, with 9 bases in between. Looked up from germline, CDR1 is SEHNR and CDR2 is FQNEAQ (reference sequence). This CDR3 comprises 15 residues. CDR3 loop: CASSFVPSSGNTIYF. Written as DNA, the CDR3 is TGTGCCAGCAGCTTTGTTCCTAGCTCTGGAAACACCATATATTTT.

The chain couples TRBV11-2 to TRBJ1-1, with a possible D match to TRBD1 (6 bases). V gave up 2 bases and J gave up 5 bases, with 15 bases separating them. This CDR3 has 15 amino acids. Germline CDR1 reads SGHAT; CDR2 reads FQNNGV. The CDR3 spells CASSLTLPGATEAFF. CDR3 coding DNA: TGTGCCAGCAGCTTAACCCTTCCAGGGGCGACTGAAGCTTTCTTT.

V gene TRBV14 combines with J gene TRBJ2-3; 11 bases fit TRBD2. Trimming at V came to 2 bases and at J to 5 bases, leaving 3 bases not matched to a gene. The V gene's germline CDR1 is SGHDN and CDR2 FVKESK. This CDR3 region has 15 residues. For the CDR3, the DNA is TGTGCCAGCAGCCAATTCACTAGCGGGAGAGATACGCAGTATTTT. Amino acid sequence: CASSQFTSGRDTQYF.

V and J are TRBV7-6 and TRBJ2-7, with D perhaps matching TRBD2 (6 bases). V was shortened by 4 bases and J by 2 bases, with 12 bases between the two germline ends. This CDR3 comprises 14 residues. CDR1 and CDR2 (germline): SGHVS, FNYEAQ. In nucleotides, the CDR3 is TGTGCCAGCAGCTGGGCTAGCGAAACCTACGAGCAGTACTTC. It specifies CASSWASETYEQYF.

The chain uses TRBV29-1 and TRBJ2-7; 13 bases agree with TRBD2. The CDR3 is 14 residues long. V lost 7 bases and J lost 3; bases outside the gene matches: 6. Germline assignment: CDR1 SQVTM and CDR2 ANQGSEA. Written as DNA, the CDR3 is TGCAGCGCTGGACTAGCGGGAGAAAGCTACGAGCAGTACTTC. It yields the protein CSAGLAGESYEQYF.

V gene TRBV7-9 combines with J gene TRBJ2-5; no clear D. CDR1 is SEHNR and CDR2 is FQNEAQ in the germline V gene (reference sequence). V was shortened by 5 bases and J by 2 bases, with 9 bases between the two germline ends. There are 13 residues in the CDR3. CDR3 in amino acids: CASSPGLQETQYF. Here the CDR3 DNA reads TGTGCCAGCAGCCCGGGCCTACAAGAGACCCAGTACTTC.

The chain recombines TRBV7-9 with TRBJ2-5; no firm D call. This CDR3 has 12 amino acids. The germline gives CDR1 SEHNR, CDR2 FQNEAQ (reference sequence). V was shortened by 9 bases and J by 6 bases, with 14 bases between the two germline ends. CDR3 region: CASKPLEKTQYF. CDR3 coding DNA: TGTGCCAGTAAGCCGCTAGAGAAGACCCAGTACTTC.

The CDR3 coding sequence is TGTGCCAGCAGCGCCGGGGACCTTAATCAGCCCCAGCATTTT. Translation: CASSAGDLNQPQHF. This chain connects TRBV9 to TRBJ1-5; D perhaps matches TRBD1 (5 bases). V lost 3 bases to trimming and J lost 4 bases, with 11 bases between them. The CDR3 length is 14 residues. In germline, CDR1 is SGDLS, CDR2 YYNGEE.

This clone occurred once. The chain uses TRBV9 and TRBJ1-1, with 9 bases lining up with TRBD1. V shed 2 bases and J 2 bases; nucleotides not matched to a gene: 4. The CDR3 runs to 15 residues. CDR1 and CDR2 (germline): SGDLS, YYNGEE. DNA of the CDR3: TGTGCCAGCAGCGTGGGGACAGGGATAAACACTGAAGCTTTCTTT. Amino acids: CASSVGTGINTEAFF. The full variable domain, its missing parts supplied by reference TRBV9 and TRBJ1-1, is DSGVTQTPKHLITATGQRVTLRCSPRSGDLSVYWYQQSLDQGLQFLIQYYNGEERAKGNILERFSAQQFPDLHSELNLSSLELGDSALYFCASSVGTGINTEAFFGQGTRLTVV.

The chain uses TRBV19 and TRBJ1-1; 8 bases are shared with TRBD1. The CDR3 extends over 15 amino acids. Looked up from germline, CDR1 is LNHDA and CDR2 is SQIVND (reference sequence). Trimming removed 8 bases from V and 4 bases from J; junction bases left unmatched: 12. Here the CDR3 DNA reads TGTGCCAGTGGGTTCTGGGACGGACAGGGCACTGAAGCTTTCTTT. This sequence encodes CASGFWDGQGTEAFF.

V is TRBV7-9 and J is TRBJ2-1; 9 bases fit TRBD2. Germline V lookup: CDR1 SEHNR, CDR2 FQNEAQ (reference sequence). This CDR3 is 16 amino acids long. J gave up 6 bases and V 4 bases, and 10 bases lay outside the gene matches. As DNA, the CDR3 is TGTGCCAGCAGCTCTCGTCGGGGTAGCGGGGGCAATGAGCAGTTCTTC. It codes for CASSSRRGSGGNEQFF.

V usage is TRBV7-3 and J usage is TRBJ2-2; D possibly uses TRBD1 or TRBD2 (5 bases each). Trimming pared 3 bases from V and 3 bases from J, leaving 8 bases between. The CDR3 is 14 residues long. From germline, CDR1 is SGHTA and CDR2 FQGTGA. CDR3 sequence (DNA): TGTGCCAGCAGCTTGGGGGTGGACACCGGGGAGCTGTTTTTT. This gives the protein CASSLGVDTGELFF.

This chain uses TRBV18 with TRBJ2-7, with 11 bases fitting TRBD1. Germline V gene sequence: CDR1 KGHSH, CDR2 LQKENI. CDR3 length equals 17 residues. V lost 3 bases, J lost 5 bases, and 12 bases stayed unmatched. The chain's CDR3 is CASSPRTGQGVYHEQYF. CDR3 DNA sequence: TGTGCCAGCTCACCTCGGACGGGACAGGGGGTCTACCACGAGCAGTACTTC.

The chain carries TRBV4-3 and TRBJ2-1; no clear D gene. Germline V gene lookup returns CDR1 LGHNA and CDR2 YSLEER. V was clipped by 0 bases and J by 4 bases, with 16 bases between them. The length of the CDR3 is 17 residues. The CDR3 DNA sequence: TGCGCCAGCAGCCAAGATCCTAGTCGGTCGAATTACAATGAGCAGTTCTTC. Residues: CASSQDPSRSNYNEQFF.